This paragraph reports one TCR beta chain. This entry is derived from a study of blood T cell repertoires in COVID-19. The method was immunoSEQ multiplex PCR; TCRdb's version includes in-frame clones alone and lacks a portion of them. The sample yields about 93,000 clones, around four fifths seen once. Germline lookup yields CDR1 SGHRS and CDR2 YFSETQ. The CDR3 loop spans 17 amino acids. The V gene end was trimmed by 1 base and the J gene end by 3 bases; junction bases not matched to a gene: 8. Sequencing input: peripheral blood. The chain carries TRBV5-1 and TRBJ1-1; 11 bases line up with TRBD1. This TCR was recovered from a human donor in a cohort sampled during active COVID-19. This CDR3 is CASSLTGTGGLDTEAFF. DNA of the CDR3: TGCGCCAGCAGCTTGACCGGGACAGGGGGATTGGACACTGAAGCTTTCTTT.